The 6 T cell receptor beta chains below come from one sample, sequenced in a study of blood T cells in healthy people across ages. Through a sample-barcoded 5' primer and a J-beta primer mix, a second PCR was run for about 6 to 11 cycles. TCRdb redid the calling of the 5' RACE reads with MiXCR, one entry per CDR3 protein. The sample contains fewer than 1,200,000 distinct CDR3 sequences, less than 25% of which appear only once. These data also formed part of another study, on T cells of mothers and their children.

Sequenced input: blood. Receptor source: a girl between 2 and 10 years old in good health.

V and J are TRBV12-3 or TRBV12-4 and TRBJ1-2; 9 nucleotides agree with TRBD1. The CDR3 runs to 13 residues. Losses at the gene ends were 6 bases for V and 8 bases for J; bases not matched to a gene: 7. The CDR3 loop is CASRSGTGRGYTF. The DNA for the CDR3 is TGTGCCAGCAGGTCCGGGACAGGGAGAGGCTACACCTTC.

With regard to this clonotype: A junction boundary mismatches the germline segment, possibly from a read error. Here the CDR3 reads CASSSEGDYPNERFF. The CDR3 DNA follows: TGTGCCAGCAGCTCGGAGGGGGACTATCCCAATGAGCGGTTCTTC. The chain joins TRBV6-2 or TRBV6-3 to TRBJ2-1; D may be TRBD2 (7 bases). Germline values: CDR1 MNHEY, CDR2 SVGEGT. The length of the CDR3 is 15 residues.

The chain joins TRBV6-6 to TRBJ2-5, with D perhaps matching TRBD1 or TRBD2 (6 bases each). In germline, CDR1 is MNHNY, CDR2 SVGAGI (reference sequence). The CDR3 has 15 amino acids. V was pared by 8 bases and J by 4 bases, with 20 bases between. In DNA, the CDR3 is TGTGCCAGCGCTAATAATGGGGGGCAGGGAGAGACCCAGTACTTC. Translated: CASANNGGQGETQYF.

CDR3 in amino acids: CSAQSRDEQYF. For the CDR3, the DNA is TGCAGTGCCCAGTCCCGGGATGAGCAGTACTTC. This chain uses TRBV20-1 with TRBJ2-7; a possible D gene is TRBD2 (5 bases). Germline CDR1 reads DFQATT; CDR2 reads SNEGSKA (reference sequence). The V gene lost 6 bases and the J gene lost 7 bases, with 13 bases spanning the gap. The length of the CDR3 is 11 residues.

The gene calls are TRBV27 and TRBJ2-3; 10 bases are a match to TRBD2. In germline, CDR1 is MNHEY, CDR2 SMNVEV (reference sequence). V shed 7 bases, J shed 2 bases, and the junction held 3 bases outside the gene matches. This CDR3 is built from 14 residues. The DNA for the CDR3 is TGTGCCAGCACCGGACTAGCGGACACAGATACGCAGTATTTT. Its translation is CASTGLADTDTQYF.

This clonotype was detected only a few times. This CDR3 reads CASSFSGTVSYNEQFF. Here the CDR3 DNA reads TGTGCCAGCAGTTTTTCCGGGACGGTCTCCTACAATGAGCAGTTCTTC. The chain links TRBV6-6 to TRBJ2-1; either TRBD1 or TRBD2 may supply D (5 bases each). Trimming shortened V by 4 bases and J by 0 bases, and 13 bases separated the two germline ends. The CDR3 spans 16 residues. CDR1 MNHNY and CDR2 SVGAGI come from the germline V gene (reference sequence).